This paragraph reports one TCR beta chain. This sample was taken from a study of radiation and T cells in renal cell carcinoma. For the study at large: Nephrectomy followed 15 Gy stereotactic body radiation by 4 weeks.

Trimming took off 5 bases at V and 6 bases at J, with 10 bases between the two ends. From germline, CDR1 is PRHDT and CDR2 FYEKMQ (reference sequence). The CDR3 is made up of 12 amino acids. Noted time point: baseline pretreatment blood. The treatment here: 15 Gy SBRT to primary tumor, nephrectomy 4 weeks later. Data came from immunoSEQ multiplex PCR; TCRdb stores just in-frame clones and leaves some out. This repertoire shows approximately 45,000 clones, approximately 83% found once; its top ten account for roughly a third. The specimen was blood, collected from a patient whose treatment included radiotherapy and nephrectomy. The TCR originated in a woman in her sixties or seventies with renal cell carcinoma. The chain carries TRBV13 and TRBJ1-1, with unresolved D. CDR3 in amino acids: CASSESPAEAFF. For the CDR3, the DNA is TGTGCCAGCAGCGAGTCCCCCGCTGAAGCTTTCTTT.